These T cell receptor beta chains were read from a single sample in a study of T cell changes during pregnancy in multiple sclerosis. Here immunoSEQ multiplex PCR was the method, and the copy in TCRdb shows in-frame clones only, minus some. The sample holds 84,000 or so clones, about 95% seen once. The starting material was peripheral blood, obtained in the third trimester of pregnancy. Receptor source: a female donor with multiple sclerosis, enrolled in a pregnancy study. Both conserved end residues are part of each CDR3. The order of the fields is clone size, CDR3 length, V gene, D gene, J gene, CDR3 DNA, CDR3 protein. D genes are given only for firm matches. Size values are once, few and many counts, or a class for expanded clones, and some rows have none.

abundance: -; len: 11; v_gene: TRBV7-8; d_gene: -; j_gene: TRBJ2-7; CDR3nt: TGTGCCAGCAGCACGCCAGGGGAGCAGTACTTC; CDR3aa: CASSTPGEQYF
abundance: -; len: 16; v_gene: TRBV7-3; d_gene: TRBD2; j_gene: TRBJ2-2; CDR3nt: TGTGCCAGCAGCTATCTAGCGGGGGCAAACACCGGGGAGCTGTTTTTT; CDR3aa: CASSYLAGANTGELFF
abundance: -; len: 15; v_gene: TRBV9; d_gene: -; j_gene: TRBJ2-3; CDR3nt: TGTGCCAGCAGCGTAGTGCTAGCGAGCCCAGATACGCAGTATTTT; CDR3aa: CASSVVLASPDTQYF
abundance: -; len: 14; v_gene: TRBV5-6; d_gene: -; j_gene: TRBJ1-1; CDR3nt: TGTGCCAGCAGCTTGGGGCTGGGGGGGCCTGAAGCTTTCTTT; CDR3aa: CASSLGLGGPEAFF
abundance: -; len: 15; v_gene: TRBV18; d_gene: TRBD1; j_gene: TRBJ1-2; CDR3nt: TGTGCCAGCTCACCCTCCGGGACAGCCTTCTATGGCTACACCTTC; CDR3aa: CASSPSGTAFYGYTF
abundance: -; len: 14; v_gene: TRBV5-5; d_gene: TRBD1; j_gene: TRBJ1-1; CDR3nt: TGTGCCAGCAGACTTGACAGGGGGAGAACTGAAGCTTTCTTT; CDR3aa: CASRLDRGRTEAFF
abundance: -; len: 12; v_gene: TRBV2; d_gene: TRBD2; j_gene: TRBJ2-5; CDR3nt: TGTGCCGGGAGGGAGGTTTCGGAGACCCAGTACTTC; CDR3aa: CAGREVSETQYF
abundance: -; len: 15; v_gene: TRBV6-5; d_gene: TRBD1; j_gene: TRBJ2-1; CDR3nt: TGTGCCAGCAGAAAAGGACAGGGTTCTGTGGATGAGCAGTTCTTC; CDR3aa: CASRKGQGSVDEQFF
abundance: -; len: 16; v_gene: TRBV11-2; d_gene: -; j_gene: TRBJ1-6; CDR3nt: TGTGCCAGCAGCCACAGATTTTGGGCATTAAATTCACCCCTCCACTTT; CDR3aa: CASSHRFWALNSPLHF
abundance: -; len: 15; v_gene: TRBV5-1; d_gene: -; j_gene: TRBJ1-2; CDR3nt: TGCGCCAGCAGCCCCGCGGGGGGCGCTGGGCATGGCTACACCTTC; CDR3aa: CASSPAGGAGHGYTF
abundance: -; len: 14; v_gene: TRBV2; d_gene: TRBD1; j_gene: TRBJ2-2; CDR3nt: TGTGCCAGCAGTCGGGACAGGGTCACCGGGGAGCTGTTTTTT; CDR3aa: CASSRDRVTGELFF
abundance: -; len: 14; v_gene: TRBV7-8; d_gene: -; j_gene: TRBJ1-2; CDR3nt: TGTGCCAGCAGCCCATTCTGGGGCGGCTATGGCTACACCTTC; CDR3aa: CASSPFWGGYGYTF
abundance: -; len: 12; v_gene: TRBV30; d_gene: TRBD1; j_gene: TRBJ1-1; CDR3nt: TGTGCCTGGAGGACAGGGCGCATGGGAGCTTTCTTT; CDR3aa: CAWRTGRMGAFF
abundance: -; len: 13; v_gene: TRBV7-2; d_gene: -; j_gene: TRBJ2-5; CDR3nt: TGTGCCAGCAGCTCCGACAGACAAGAGACCCAGTACTTC; CDR3aa: CASSSDRQETQYF
abundance: -; len: 15; v_gene: TRBV5-4; d_gene: TRBD2; j_gene: TRBJ2-3; CDR3nt: TGTGCCAGCAGGAGGGCGGGGGGGCAGGGAGATACGCAGTATTTT; CDR3aa: CASRRAGGQGDTQYF
abundance: once; len: 15; v_gene: TRBV7-2; d_gene: -; j_gene: TRBJ2-7; CDR3nt: TGTGCCAGCAGCCCAGGGGTCAACCGATATTACGAGCAGTACTTC; CDR3aa: CASSPGVNRYYEQYF
abundance: -; len: 15; v_gene: TRBV4-2; d_gene: -; j_gene: TRBJ2-1; CDR3nt: TGTGCCAGCAGCCAATTGGGGGGGGCTTACAATGAGCAGTTCTTC; CDR3aa: CASSQLGGAYNEQFF
abundance: -; len: 15; v_gene: TRBV5-1; d_gene: TRBD2; j_gene: TRBJ2-1; CDR3nt: TGCGCCAGCAGCCAACTAGCGGGGGGGCCCTATGAGCAGTTCTTC; CDR3aa: CASSQLAGGPYEQFF
abundance: -; len: 15; v_gene: TRBV19; d_gene: -; j_gene: TRBJ1-5; CDR3nt: TGTGCCAGTAGTATAGGCAGGGCTAGCAATCAGCCCCAGCATTTT; CDR3aa: CASSIGRASNQPQHF
abundance: -; len: 15; v_gene: TRBV9; d_gene: -; j_gene: TRBJ2-3; CDR3nt: TGTGCCAGCAGCGAGACAGAGCCGATCACAGATACGCAGTATTTT; CDR3aa: CASSETEPITDTQYF
abundance: -; len: 14; v_gene: TRBV7-2; d_gene: -; j_gene: TRBJ2-3; CDR3nt: TGTGCCAGCAGCACAGGGCCTTTCACAGATACGCAGTATTTT; CDR3aa: CASSTGPFTDTQYF